These T cell receptor beta chains were read from a single sample in a study of blood T cell repertoires in COVID-19. TCRdb's copy holds only in-frame clones and misses some; the assay was immunoSEQ multiplex PCR. The sample holds 100,000 to 150,000 clones, less than 90% seen once. Sequencing was done on a sample of PBMCs or T cells enriched from blood (not recorded which). All receptors derive from a woman in her 50s who had recovered from COVID-19. The CDR3 runs from the conserved cysteine through the conserved F or W. Each record gives: V gene, clone size, J gene, D gene, CDR3 protein, CDR3 DNA. D genes are given only for firm matches. Rows may omit the clone size; those that give it use once, few, many or a size class.

>TRBV4-3|once|TRBJ2-7|TRBD2
CASSQDRGLAGGVYEQYF
TGCGCCAGCAGCCAAGATCGAGGACTAGCGGGGGGAGTGTACGAGCAGTACTTC
>TRBV7-2|once|TRBJ2-3|-
CASSLGLAGPGVADTQYF
TGTGCCAGCAGCTTAGGGTTGGCGGGCCCGGGTGTGGCAGATACGCAGTATTTT
>TRBV5-1|-|TRBJ2-7|-
CASSSQGYEQYF
TGCGCCAGCAGCTCGCAGGGCTACGAGCAGTACTTC
>TRBV4-2|-|TRBJ1-2|TRBD1
CASSQHTGEGYTF
TGTGCCAGCAGCCAGCACACAGGGGAGGGCTACACCTTC
>TRBV4-3|few|TRBJ2-2|-
CASSQGGWGTGTGELFF
TGCGCCAGCAGCCAAGGGGGATGGGGGACTGGCACCGGGGAGCTGTTTTTT
>TRBV19|few|TRBJ1-2|-
CASSIRGGYGYTF
TGTGCCAGTAGTATTCGAGGGGGCTATGGCTACACCTTC
>TRBV3-1/TRBV3-2|-|TRBJ1-1|-
CASSQVTGRGRTEAFF
TGTGCCAGCAGCCAAGTCACGGGCAGGGGTCGCACTGAAGCTTTCTTT
>TRBV2|-|TRBJ1-2|-
CASRMGPSYGYTF
TGTGCCAGCAGAATGGGCCCCTCCTATGGCTACACCTTC
>TRBV4-3|once|TRBJ2-2|-
CASSQDRRGLSTGELFF
TGCGCCAGCAGCCAAGATCGGAGGGGCCTAAGCACCGGGGAGCTGTTTTTT
>TRBV5-4|-|TRBJ2-2|TRBD1
CASSLGGTGNTGELFF
TGTGCCAGCAGCTTGGGGGGGACAGGAAACACCGGGGAGCTGTTTTTT
>TRBV7-3|-|TRBJ2-7|TRBD2
CASSPGLAGVSEQYF
TGTGCCAGCAGCCCGGGACTAGCGGGGGTGTCCGAGCAGTACTTC